This TCR beta chain was obtained from a study of tumor-infiltrating lymphocytes in primary liver carcinoma (dated by TCRdb to between 2016 and 2019). A note on the overall study: Hepatocellular carcinoma (four) or combined HCC and intrahepatic cholangiocarcinoma (one) was present in the five patients, who were three men and two women aged 30 to 69 years. The five patients had tumors of stage T1-T3 N0M0, with maximum diameters ranging from 4.2 to 10 cm. Each sample produced about 3.5 to 7.13 million productive TCRbeta reads, and read depth showed no significant difference between tissue types. For each liver tumor, the study sampled five regions along with adjacent normal tissue and blood, and applied TCRbeta repertoire sequencing, expression microarrays and whole-exome sequencing. A total of 35 or so specimens from 5 patients went through TCRbeta repertoire sequencing, namely 25 tumor regions, 5 adjacent noncancerous liver tissues and 5 peripheral blood samples. To link TCRbeta repertoire diversity to the local molecular phenotype, the 20 to 25 tumor region samples were profiled with Agilent mRNA microarrays. High reproducibility was observed for the technical replicate repertoires, with mean shared-clone rates approximately 0.9 and correlation coefficients above 0.95. The study at large found these results: Compared with blood, tumors had a significantly larger share of the repertoire taken up by the top 250 clones (p = 0.039). Only the TCR beta chain was sequenced, so true repertoire diversity is likely underestimated because unpaired alpha chains were not captured. Only about 7.5-24% of top clones were present in all five regions of a tumor, suggesting spatial heterogeneity of tumor-infiltrating T cells. Pairs of tumor regions showed greater repertoire overlap (mean approximately 35%) than tumor-adjacent pairs (approximately 17%) or tumor-blood pairs (roughly 14%), which is consistent with antigen-driven expansion. With just a handful of patients in the study, the authors point out that the findings should be validated in a larger study. Bulk unsorted samples precluded comparing CD4+ and CD8+ T cell repertoires.

Trimming accounts for 6 bases at V and 4 bases at J, while the number of junction bases matched to no gene is 9. Per the germline V gene (reference sequence), GTSNPN is the CDR1 and SVGIG is the CDR2. Inclusive of the bounding cysteine and phenylalanine, the CDR3 is 14 residues long. Just CDR3 DNA is preserved here, 42 bases in frame from base 1. This clonotype was counted many times. The antigen it binds to is not known. Within one base of it there is no much larger clone, and no base qualities were kept. Total RNA and DNA were co-extracted without cell sorting from around 20-30 mg of bulk tissue using the AllPrep DNA/RNA mini kit. Between November 2015 and 2016, several patients in China with histopathologically diagnosed primary liver carcinoma had their tumors surgically resected. Chronic HBV infection was present in the patients, and the patients were treatment-naive at sampling. Five spatially separated regions were sampled from each tumor: the superior, inferior, left-lateral and right-lateral poles, plus the tumor centre. More than 85% viable tumor cells were found by histology in every tumor sample. Pieces of fresh tumor and adjacent tissue were cut in half, with one half kept in RNAlater at -80 degrees C and the other half sent for histology.

Using a constant-region primer and ProtoScript II reverse transcriptase, TCRbeta-specific cDNA was reverse-transcribed from around 520 ng total RNA. The TCRbeta libraries were prepared through three rounds of nested multiplex PCR following a slightly modified ARM-PCR procedure. Each of the first two PCR rounds ran for nine to eleven cycles and used multiplex TRBV1-TRBV30 forward primers together with a Cbeta reverse primer. Sample barcodes and Illumina adapters were added in a final 25-cycle PCR with Deep VentR polymerase. Before sequencing, amplicons of 200-500 bp were gel-purified using a QIAquick gel extraction kit. An Illumina HiSeq 2500 was used to sequence the TCRbeta amplicons, generating 250-bp paired-end reads. As for the authors' bioinformatics: To recover full CDR3 sequences, reads were quality-trimmed using Trimmomatic v0.33 and paired reads were then merged using FLASH v1.2.11. V, D and J germline segments were assigned to the rearranged TCRbeta sequences by MiGEC v1.2.1b. Clonotype statistics and Shannon-Wiener diversity indices were computed with VDJtools v1.0.0. Except for diversity analysis, only each sample's 250 most abundant clonotypes were used in subsequent analyses to reduce sampling bias. Clones were called with MiXCR by TCRdb after fastp trimmed the public reads at Q25, and only in-frame beta chains were retained. Rows matching on CDR3 protein sequence are summarized as one entry with the most common DNA and genes. Here the V and J calls rest on TCRdb's processing, not on the authors' analysis. The sample records about 97,000 distinct CDR3 sequences, around 73% of which are singletons. The ten largest clones represent 12% of the sample.

Sequenced sample: liver tumor tissue from sampling region 2. Sample cell subset or site, as interpreted from the label and publication: tumor region T2, inferior pole. The chain couples TRBV30 to TRBJ2-1; 7 bases in between match TRBD1. This receptor was obtained from a woman aged 60-70 years with primary liver carcinoma and hepatitis B virus infection. The CDR3 sequence is CACSRGGFYNEQFF. The nucleotide sequence is given as TGTGCCTGCAGTCGAGGGGGCTTTTACAATGAGCAGTTCTTC.